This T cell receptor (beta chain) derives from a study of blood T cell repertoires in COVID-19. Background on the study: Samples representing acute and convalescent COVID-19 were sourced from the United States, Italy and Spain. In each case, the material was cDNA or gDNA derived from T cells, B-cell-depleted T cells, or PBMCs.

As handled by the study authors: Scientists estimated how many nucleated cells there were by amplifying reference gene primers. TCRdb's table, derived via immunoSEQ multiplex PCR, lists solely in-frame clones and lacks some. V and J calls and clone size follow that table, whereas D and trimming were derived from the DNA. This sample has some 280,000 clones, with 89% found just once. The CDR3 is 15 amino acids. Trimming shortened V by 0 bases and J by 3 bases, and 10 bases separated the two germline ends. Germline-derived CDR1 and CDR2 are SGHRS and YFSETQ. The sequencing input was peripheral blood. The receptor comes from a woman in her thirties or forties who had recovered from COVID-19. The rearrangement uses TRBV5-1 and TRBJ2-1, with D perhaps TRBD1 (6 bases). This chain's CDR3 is CASSLGSTGYNEQFF. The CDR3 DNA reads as TGCGCCAGCAGCTTGGGATCGACAGGCTACAATGAGCAGTTCTTC.